This TCR beta chain was retrieved from a study of blood T cell repertoires in COVID-19 (dated by TCRdb to the early 2020s). At the level of the whole study: Samples from collaborators originated in the United States, Italy and Spain and spanned both the acute and convalescent phases of COVID-19. The material from the prospective study consisted of cDNA or gDNA derived from T cells, B-cell-depleted T cells, or PBMCs. Deeply sampled blood TCRbeta repertoires from subjects exposed to, actively infected with, or recovered from COVID-19 were included in the dataset. The repertoires were released in a freely available public database intended as a resource for research on the immune response to SARS-CoV-2. Samples came from the ongoing ImmuneRACE study (first 160 participants) plus 1,254 subjects from 6 global collaborators. Sample metadata almost always included a de-identified subject ID, COVID-19 status, age in years and sex. HLA class I and class II types, where available, came from metadata supplied by the sample provider rather than from assay-based typing.

Trimming leaves V shorter by 3 bases and J shorter by 1 base, with the junction holding 1 base beyond the gene matches. Taken from the germline V gene (reference sequence), the CDR1 and CDR2 loops are LNHDA and SQIVND. Its CDR3 holds 14 amino acids, cysteine through phenylalanine. The sequence is cut down to CDR3 DNA, 42 bases in frame from base 1. About this clone: This clone's antigen is unknown. Per-base quality was not reported, and no clone a single base away is much larger than it. Different DNA sequences within this sample yield the same CDR3.

Each collaborating institution followed its own protocols to collect whole blood in K2EDTA tubes. Collaborator samples were shipped for TCRbeta analysis as frozen whole blood, isolated PBMCs, or DNA extracted from either sample type. The immunoSEQ Assay, a bias-controlled multiplex PCR, was used to amplify TCRbeta CDR3 regions from genomic DNA. In the original analysis: Within the assay, amplification of reference gene primers was used to estimate how many nucleated cells each sample contained. To quantify the absolute abundance of each unique TCRbeta CDR3 rearrangement, sequence reads were collapsed and filtered. For each sample, productive Simpson clonality was calculated as the square root of Simpson's diversity index across productive rearrangements. The source is immuneACCESS, and TCRdb retained only in-frame sequences with V and J called. Part of the clones is not carried over; for the studies checked, unresolved V genes explain less than half of this, and the remainder is unexplained. V and J calls and clone size are those listed in that table; D and trimming were worked out from the DNA. The sample table holds about 250,000 clones, of which around four fifths were seen once. Of the sample, about 5.7% falls within the top ten clones.

Broader findings and caveats from the paper: Clinical and demographic metadata were provided uncurated, with the amount varying by source and participant.

Sequenced sample: peripheral blood. The TCR sequence derives from an elderly man with acute or convalescent COVID-19. The rearrangement joined TRBV19 to TRBJ1-1; 8 bases in the middle match TRBD1. The DNA sequence follows: TGTGCCAGTAGTATGGGACAGGCGAACACTGAAGCTTTCTTT. Translation gives CASSMGQANTEAFF.